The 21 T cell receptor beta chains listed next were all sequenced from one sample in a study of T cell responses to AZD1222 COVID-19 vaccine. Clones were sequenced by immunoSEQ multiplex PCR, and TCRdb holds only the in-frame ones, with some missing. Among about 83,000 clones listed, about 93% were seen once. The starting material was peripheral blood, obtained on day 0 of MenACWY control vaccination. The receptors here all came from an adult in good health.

The CDR3 spells CASRLGSYEQYF. CDR3 nucleotide sequence: TGCGCCAGCAGGCTAGGCTCCTACGAGCAGTACTTC. The V and J genes are TRBV23-1 and TRBJ2-7; D remains unclear. TRBV23-1 is treated as an ORF (open reading frame) with a function not yet certain. Between the trimmed V and J ends, which lost 6 bases and 0 bases, there was a span of 6 bases. The CDR3 totals 12 residues.

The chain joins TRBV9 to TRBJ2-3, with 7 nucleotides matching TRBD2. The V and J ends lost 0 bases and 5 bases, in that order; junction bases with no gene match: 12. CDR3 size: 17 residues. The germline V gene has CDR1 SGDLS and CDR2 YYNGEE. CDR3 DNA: TGTGCCAGCAGCGTAGAGTGGCGCGGGAGTGTTGTAGATACGCAGTATTTT. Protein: CASSVEWRGSVVDTQYF. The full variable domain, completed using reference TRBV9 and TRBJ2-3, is DSGVTQTPKHLITATGQRVTLRCSPRSGDLSVYWYQQSLDQGLQFLIQYYNGEERAKGNILERFSAQQFPDLHSELNLSSLELGDSALYFCASSVEWRGSVVDTQYFGPGTRLTVL.

CDR3 amino acids: CASSSLAGDPEQFF. In DNA, the CDR3 is TGTGCCAGCAGTTCTCTAGCGGGAGATCCTGAGCAGTTCTTC. This chain connects TRBV27 to TRBJ2-1; the match to TRBD2 covers 10 bases. The V gene end was trimmed by 4 bases and the J gene end by 9 bases; junction bases not matched to a gene: 6. CDR1 is MNHEY and CDR2 is SMNVEV in the germline V gene (reference sequence). This CDR3 spans 14 amino acids.

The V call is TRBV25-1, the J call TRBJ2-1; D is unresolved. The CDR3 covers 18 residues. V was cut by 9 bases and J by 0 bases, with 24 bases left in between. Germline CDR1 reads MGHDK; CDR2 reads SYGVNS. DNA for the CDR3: TGTGCCAGTCAAGGGCCAGCCAGGAAGCCCAGCTCCTACAATGAGCAGTTCTTC. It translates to CASQGPARKPSSYNEQFF. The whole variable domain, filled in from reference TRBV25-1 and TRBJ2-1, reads EADIYQTPRYLVIGTGKKITLECSQTMGHDKMYWYQQDPGMELHLIHYSYGVNSTEKGDLSSESTVSRIRTEHFPLTLESARPSHTSQYLCASQGPARKPSSYNEQFFGPGTRLTVL.

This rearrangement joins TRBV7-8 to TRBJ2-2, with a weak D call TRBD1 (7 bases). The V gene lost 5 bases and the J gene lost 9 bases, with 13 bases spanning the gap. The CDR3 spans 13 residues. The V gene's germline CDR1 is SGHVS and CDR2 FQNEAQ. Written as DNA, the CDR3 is TGTGCCAGCAGCCCAGGGGGGTTTCGGGAGCTGTTTTTT. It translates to CASSPGGFRELFF.

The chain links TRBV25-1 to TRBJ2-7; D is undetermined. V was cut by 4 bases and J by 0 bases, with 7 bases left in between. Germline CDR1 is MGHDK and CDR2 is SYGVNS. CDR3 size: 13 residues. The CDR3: CASSGSPSYEQYF. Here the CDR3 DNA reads TGTGCCAGCAGTGGGAGTCCCTCCTACGAGCAGTACTTC.

The CDR3 nucleotides read TGTGCCAGCGGGACAGATTATGGCTACACCTTC. Translating gives CASGTDYGYTF. The chain employs TRBV28 and TRBJ1-2, with 7 bases aligning to TRBD1. Unmatched junction bases numbered 2, after V lost 8 bases and J lost 5 bases. This CDR3 is built from 11 residues. CDR1 is MDHEN, CDR2 SYDVKM, per germline.

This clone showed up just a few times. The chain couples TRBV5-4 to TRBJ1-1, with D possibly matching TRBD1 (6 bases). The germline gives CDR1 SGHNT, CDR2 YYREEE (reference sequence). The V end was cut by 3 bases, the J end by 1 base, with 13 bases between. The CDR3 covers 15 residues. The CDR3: CASSWGPGANTEAFF. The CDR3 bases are TGTGCCAGCAGCTGGGGCCCAGGGGCGAACACTGAAGCTTTCTTT.

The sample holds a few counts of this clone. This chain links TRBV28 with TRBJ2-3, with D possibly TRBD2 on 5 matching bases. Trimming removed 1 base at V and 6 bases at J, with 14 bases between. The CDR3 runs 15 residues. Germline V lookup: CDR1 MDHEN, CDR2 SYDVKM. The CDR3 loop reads CASSLSAGGRDTQYF. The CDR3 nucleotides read TGTGCCAGCAGTTTATCGGCGGGCGGGCGGGATACGCAGTATTTT. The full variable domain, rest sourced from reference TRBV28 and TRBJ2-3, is DVKVTQSSRYLVKRTGEKVFLECVQDMDHENMFWYRQDPGLGLRLIYFSYDVKMKEKGDIPEGYSVSREKKERFSLILESASTNQTSMYLCASSLSAGGRDTQYFGPGTRLTVL.

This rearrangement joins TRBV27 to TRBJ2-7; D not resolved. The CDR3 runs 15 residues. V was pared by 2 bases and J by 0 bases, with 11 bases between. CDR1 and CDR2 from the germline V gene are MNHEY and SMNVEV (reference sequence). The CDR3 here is CASSLTPVSSYEQYF. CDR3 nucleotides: TGTGCCAGCAGTTTAACCCCGGTGAGCTCCTACGAGCAGTACTTC.

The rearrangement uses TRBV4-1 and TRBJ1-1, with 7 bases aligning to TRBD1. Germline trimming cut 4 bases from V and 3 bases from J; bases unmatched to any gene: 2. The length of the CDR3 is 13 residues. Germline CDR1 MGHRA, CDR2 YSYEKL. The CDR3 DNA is TGCGCCAGCAGCCCAGACAGGGACACTGAAGCTTTCTTT. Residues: CASSPDRDTEAFF.

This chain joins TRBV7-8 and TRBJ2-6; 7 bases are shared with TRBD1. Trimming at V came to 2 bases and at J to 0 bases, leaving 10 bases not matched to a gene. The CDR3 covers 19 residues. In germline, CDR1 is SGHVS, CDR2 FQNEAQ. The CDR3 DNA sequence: TGTGCCAGCAGCTTACTCCGGCCAGGGGGATACTCTGGGGCCAACGTCCTGACTTTC. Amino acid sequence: CASSLLRPGGYSGANVLTF.

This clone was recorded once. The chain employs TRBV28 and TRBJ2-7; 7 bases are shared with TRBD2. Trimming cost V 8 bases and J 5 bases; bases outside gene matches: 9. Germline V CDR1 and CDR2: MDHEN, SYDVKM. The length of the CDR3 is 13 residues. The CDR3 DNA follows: TGTGCCAGCCGGCCCGGGGGGTCCCACGAGCAGTACTTC. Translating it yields CASRPGGSHEQYF.

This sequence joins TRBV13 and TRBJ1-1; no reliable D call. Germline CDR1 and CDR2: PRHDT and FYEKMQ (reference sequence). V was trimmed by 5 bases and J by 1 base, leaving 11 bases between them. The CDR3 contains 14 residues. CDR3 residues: CASSHNAENTEAFF. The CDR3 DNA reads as TGTGCCAGCAGCCATAACGCAGAGAACACTGAAGCTTTCTTT.

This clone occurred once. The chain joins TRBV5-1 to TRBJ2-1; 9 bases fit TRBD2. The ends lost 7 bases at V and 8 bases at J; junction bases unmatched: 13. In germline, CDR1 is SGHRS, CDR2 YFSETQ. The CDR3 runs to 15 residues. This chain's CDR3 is CASSKDSGSFDEQFF. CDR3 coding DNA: TGCGCCAGCTCTAAGGATAGCGGGAGTTTTGATGAGCAGTTCTTC.

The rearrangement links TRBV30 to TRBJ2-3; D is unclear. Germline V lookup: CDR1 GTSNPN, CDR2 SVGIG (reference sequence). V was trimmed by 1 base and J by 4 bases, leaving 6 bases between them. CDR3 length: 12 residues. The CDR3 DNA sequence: TGTGCCTGGAGTGCTCAGGCAGATACGCAGTATTTT. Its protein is CAWSAQADTQYF.

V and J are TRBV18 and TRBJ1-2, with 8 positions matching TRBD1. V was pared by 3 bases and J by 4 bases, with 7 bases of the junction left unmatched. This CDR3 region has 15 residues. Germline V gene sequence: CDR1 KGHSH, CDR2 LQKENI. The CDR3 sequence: CASSPETGDIYGYTF. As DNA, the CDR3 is TGTGCCAGCTCACCGGAGACAGGGGACATCTATGGCTACACCTTC.

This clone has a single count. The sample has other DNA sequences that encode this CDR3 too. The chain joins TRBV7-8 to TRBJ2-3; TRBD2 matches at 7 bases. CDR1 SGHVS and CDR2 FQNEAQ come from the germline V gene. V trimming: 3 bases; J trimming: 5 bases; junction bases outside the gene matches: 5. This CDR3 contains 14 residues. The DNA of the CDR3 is TGTGCCAGCAGCTTGGGAGGGGTGGTAGATACGCAGTATTTT. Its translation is CASSLGGVVDTQYF.

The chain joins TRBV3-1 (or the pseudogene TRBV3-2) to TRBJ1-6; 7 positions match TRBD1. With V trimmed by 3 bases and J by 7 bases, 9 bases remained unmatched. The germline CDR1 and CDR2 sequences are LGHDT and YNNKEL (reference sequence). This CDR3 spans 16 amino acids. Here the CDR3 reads CASSQARAGGNSPLHF. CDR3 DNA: TGTGCCAGCAGCCAGGCCCGGGCAGGGGGAAATTCACCCCTCCACTTT.

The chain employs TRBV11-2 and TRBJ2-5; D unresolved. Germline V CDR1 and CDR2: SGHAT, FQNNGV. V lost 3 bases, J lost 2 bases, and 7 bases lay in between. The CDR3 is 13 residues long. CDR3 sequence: CASSFVRQETQYF. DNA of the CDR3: TGTGCCAGCAGCTTCGTTAGACAAGAGACCCAGTACTTC. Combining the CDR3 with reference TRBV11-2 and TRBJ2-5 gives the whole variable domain EAGVAQSPRYKIIEKRQSVAFWCNPISGHATLYWYQQILGQGPKLLIQFQNNGVVDDSQLPKDRFSAERLKGVDSTLKIQPAKLEDSAVYLCASSFVRQETQYFGPGTRLLVL.

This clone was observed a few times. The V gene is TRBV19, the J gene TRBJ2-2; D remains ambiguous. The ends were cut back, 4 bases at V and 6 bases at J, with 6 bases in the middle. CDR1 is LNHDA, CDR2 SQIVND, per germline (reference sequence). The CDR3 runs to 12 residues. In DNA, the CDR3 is TGTGCCAGTAGTAACCCCCCCGGGGAGCTGTTTTTT. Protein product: CASSNPPGELFF. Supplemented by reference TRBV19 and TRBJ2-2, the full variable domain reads DGGITQSPKYLFRKEGQNVTLSCEQNLNHDAMYWYRQDPGQGLRLIYYSQIVNDFQKGDIAEGYSVSREKKESFPLTVTSAQKNPTAFYLCASSNPPGELFFGEGSRLTVL.